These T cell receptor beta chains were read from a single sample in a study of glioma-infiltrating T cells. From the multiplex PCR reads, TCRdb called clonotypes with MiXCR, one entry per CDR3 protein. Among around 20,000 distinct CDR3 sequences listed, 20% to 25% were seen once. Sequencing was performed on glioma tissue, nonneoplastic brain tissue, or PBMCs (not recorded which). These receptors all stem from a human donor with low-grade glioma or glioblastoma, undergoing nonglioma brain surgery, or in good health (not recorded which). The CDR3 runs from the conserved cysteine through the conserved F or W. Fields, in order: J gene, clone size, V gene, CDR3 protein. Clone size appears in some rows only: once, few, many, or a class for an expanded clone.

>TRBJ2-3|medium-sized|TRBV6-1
CASSETIRSDTQYF
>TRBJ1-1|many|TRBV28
CASTLAGFGTEAFF
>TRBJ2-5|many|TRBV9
CASSVDGQGRETQYF
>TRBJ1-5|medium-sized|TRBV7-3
CASSLGPNQPQHF
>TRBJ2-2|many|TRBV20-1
CSAWGPTGELFF
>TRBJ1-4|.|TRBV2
CASSLQGGTNEKLFF
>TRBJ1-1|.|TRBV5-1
CASSLGMRTEAFF
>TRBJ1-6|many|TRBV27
CAGSPRNPGYNSPLHF
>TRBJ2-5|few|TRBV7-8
CASSPAAGTGQETQYF
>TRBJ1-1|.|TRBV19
CGTGQGATEAFF
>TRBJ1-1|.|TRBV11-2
CASSPRSNTEAFF
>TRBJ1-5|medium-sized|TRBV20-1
CSAPSEWKEGKPQHF
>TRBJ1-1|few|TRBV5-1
CASSLAGRSEAFF
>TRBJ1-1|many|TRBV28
CASSPPLGSNTEAFF
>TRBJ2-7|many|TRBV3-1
CASSQVRNEQYF
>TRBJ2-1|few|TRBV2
CASSGTGDNEQFF
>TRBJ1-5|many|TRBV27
CASSFRDQPQHF
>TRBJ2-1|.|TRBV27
CAISCGLNEQFF
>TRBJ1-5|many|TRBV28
CASSPPLRISNQPQHF
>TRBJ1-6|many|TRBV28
CASSSGLTYNSPLHF
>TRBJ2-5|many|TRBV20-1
CSATPLAGGQETQYF
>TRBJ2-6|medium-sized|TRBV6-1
CASSFSRDRARSGANVLTF
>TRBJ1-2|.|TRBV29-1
CSVERTGGLYGYTF
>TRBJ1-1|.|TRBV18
CASSVGQGTTEAFF
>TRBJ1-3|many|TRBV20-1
CSARSGTGLVGSGNTIYF
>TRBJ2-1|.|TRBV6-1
CASATFPYEQFF
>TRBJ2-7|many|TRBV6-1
CASTAAYEQYF
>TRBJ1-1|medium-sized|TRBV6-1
CASSADSPRAFF
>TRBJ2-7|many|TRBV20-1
CSARRGRGLYEQYF
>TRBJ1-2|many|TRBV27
CASSLNWRIYGYTF
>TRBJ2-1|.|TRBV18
CASSPTFSSRGRNEQFF
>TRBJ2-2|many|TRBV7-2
CASSPSGRGGIGELFF
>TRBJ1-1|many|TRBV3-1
CASSQWGNTEAFF
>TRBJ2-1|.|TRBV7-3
CASSLTGGYNEQFF
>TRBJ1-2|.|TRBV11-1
CASRRRDGDYGYTF
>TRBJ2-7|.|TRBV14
CASSRAGGPLKQYF
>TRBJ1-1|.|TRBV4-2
CASSHEQGMTEAFF
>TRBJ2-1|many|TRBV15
CATSIEIPGTSGPYNEQFF
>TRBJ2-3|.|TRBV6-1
CAVARGTDTQYF
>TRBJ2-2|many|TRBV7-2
CASSFTNTGELFF
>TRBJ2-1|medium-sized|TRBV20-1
CSAIAGGRGYNEQFF
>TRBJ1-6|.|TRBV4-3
CTSSQDEFAGFYNSPLHF
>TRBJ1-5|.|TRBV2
CASSESQGYNQPQHF
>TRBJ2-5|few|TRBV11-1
CASSSWGETQYF